This T cell receptor (beta chain) was sequenced during a study of T cell responses to AZD1222 COVID-19 vaccine. Whole-study context: Researchers grouped second doses given at about 4 or about 12 weeks into one pool.

Produced via immunoSEQ multiplex PCR; TCRdb's table is partial and in-frame only. The table has more than 250,000 clones, more than 80% seen once. Study results and limitations: White British ancestry dominated among donors, who included more females, and clonal diversity was possibly underestimated. Just a handful of AZD1222 recipients tested seropositive at baseline.

V dropped 2 bases and J dropped 4; count of bases not matched to a gene: 4. The CDR3 is made up of 16 amino acids. Germline V gene data show CDR1 as SGHDT and CDR2 as YYEEEE. About this clone itself: What it binds is not known.

The source of this sequence is an adult in good health. This chain uses TRBV5-6 with TRBJ2-2, with TRBD1 matching 11 bases. The sample in question was peripheral blood, obtained on day 0 of AZD1222 vaccination. CDR3 in amino acids: CASSFSGTGGTGELFF. CDR3 in DNA: TGTGCCAGCAGCTTTTCTGGGACAGGGGGCACCGGGGAGCTGTTTTTT.